The clone carrying this TCR beta chain was counted a single time. The junction shows a germline mismatch at one end, possibly a read error. This sample was included in a study of CD8 T cells in ankylosing spondylitis. Germline CDR1 reads DFQATT; CDR2 reads SNEGSKA (reference sequence). The CDR3 contains 17 residues. TCRdb reanalysed the 5' RACE reads using MiXCR and keeps one entry per CDR3 protein. Counted here are 350,000 or so distinct CDR3 sequences, roughly 14% occurring once; the ten biggest clones make up 1.1%. The sequence was obtained from a male donor with ankylosing spondylitis or in good health (not recorded which). The chain employs TRBV20-1 and TRBJ2-2, with 9 bases fitting TRBD1. Material for sequencing was blood, either unsorted or a sorted T cell fraction (not recorded which). The CDR3 reads CCARDPKQGADTGELFF. DNA of the CDR3: TGCTGTGCTAGGGACCCCAAACAGGGGGCGGACACCGGGGAGCTGTTTTTT.